The rows below give T cell receptor beta chains drawn from one sample of a study of blood T cells in healthy people across ages. Via MiXCR, TCRdb re-called the 5' RACE reads, giving one row per CDR3 protein. Of approximately 730,000 distinct CDR3 sequences listed, 53% are singletons. Specimen: blood. These receptors originate from a man older than 75 in good health. Both conserved end residues are part of each CDR3. D genes are given only for firm matches. Clone size, where shown, is once, few, many, or a class for clones that have expanded.

DNA,CDR3,size,V,J,D
TGTGCCAGCAGCCAAGTTCGGACTAGCGGGAGCCGAGAGTTCTTC,CASSQVRTSGSREFF,few,TRBV3-1,TRBJ2-1,TRBD2
TGTGCCACCAGCAGTATAATTACCGGGACTAGCGGGAGAGGTTACGAGCAGTACTTC,CATSSIITGTSGRGYEQYF,.,TRBV15,TRBJ2-7,TRBD2
TGTGCCAGCAGCGTCGGACGCTTCGGGCAGGGGGAAAAACTGTTTTTT,CASSVGRFGQGEKLFF,few,TRBV7-6,TRBJ1-4,.
TGCAGTGCTGGTAGGACAGGGGGCCAAGAGACCCAGTACTTC,CSAGRTGGQETQYF,few,TRBV20-1,TRBJ2-5,TRBD1
TGCGCCAGCAGCCCAACCTCGGGACTAGTTAACAATGAGCAGTTCTTC,CASSPTSGLVNNEQFF,.,TRBV5-1,TRBJ2-1,TRBD2
TGTGCCATCACCGCCGTGGGGACTAGCGGGCTCCCGGGGCAGTTCTTC,CAITAVGTSGLPGQFF,.,TRBV2,TRBJ2-1,TRBD2
TGCGCCAGCAGCGAACTAGCGGGGCAAGAGACCCAGTACTTC,CASSELAGQETQYF,.,TRBV5-1,TRBJ2-5,TRBD2
TGTGCCAGCAGTTCCGCCGTGATCAATGAGCAGTTCTTC,CASSSAVINEQFF,.,TRBV12-3/TRBV12-4,TRBJ2-1,.
TGCAGTGCCGGGACTAGCGTAAATGAGCAGTTCTTC,CSAGTSVNEQFF,once,TRBV20-1,TRBJ2-1,TRBD2
TGCGCCAGCAGTGGGACTAGGGGTACTGGGGCCAACGTCCTGACTTTC,CASSGTRGTGANVLTF,.,TRBV4-1,TRBJ2-6,TRBD2
TGTGCCAGCAGCGCCGCCCACCTAGGGCTAGCGGGGGTAAGCTCCTACAATGAGCAGTTCTTC,CASSAAHLGLAGVSSYNEQFF,.,TRBV5-5,TRBJ2-1,TRBD2
TGCGCCAGCAGCTTGGAGGGGGAGAAAGATGGGCAGTTCTTC,CASSLEGEKDGQFF,.,TRBV5-1,TRBJ2-1,.
TGCAGCGTTCTGACGGACGCCCCTGAAAAACTGTTTTTT,CSVLTDAPEKLFF,.,TRBV29-1,TRBJ1-4,.
TGCGCCAGCAGCGTGGACAGGGGGCCTGAAAAACTGTTTTTT,CASSVDRGPEKLFF,.,TRBV5-1,TRBJ1-4,TRBD1
TGTGCCAGCAGCTTGGATATTGGCGGGTTGACCCAACTTGAAGAGACCCAGTACTTC,CASSLDIGGLTQLEETQYF,few,TRBV7-6,TRBJ2-5,.
TGCAGCGTCTTGGACAGGATGGGCAATGAGCAGTTCTTC,CSVLDRMGNEQFF,.,TRBV29-1,TRBJ2-1,TRBD1
TGTGCCAGCAGTTACTCGAAAGGGGACAGGGCAAGTGGCTACACCTTC,CASSYSKGDRASGYTF,once,TRBV6-6,TRBJ1-2,TRBD1
TGCGCCAGCAGCTTGGAGACGGCATTTGATACGCAGTATTTT,CASSLETAFDTQYF,few,TRBV5-1,TRBJ2-3,.
TGCGCCAGCAGCTTGGTCGGGACAACTAATGAAAAACTGTTTTTT,CASSLVGTTNEKLFF,.,TRBV5-1,TRBJ1-4,.